The 24 T cell receptor beta chains below come from one sample, sequenced in a study of blood T cell repertoires in COVID-19. Profiling relied on immunoSEQ multiplex PCR, and the TCRdb table lists in-frame clones only, not all of them. This table holds fewer than 35,000 clones, 90% found once. Material: peripheral blood. The receptors come from a man between 60 and 75 years old with active COVID-19.

The chain uses TRBV3-1 (or the pseudogene TRBV3-2) and TRBJ1-2; D ambiguous. The length of the CDR3 is 12 residues. Germline loops: CDR1 LGHDT, CDR2 YNNKEL (reference sequence). Deletions cut 5 bases from V and 0 bases from J, with 4 bases between. CDR3 sequence reads: CASSTANYGYTF. CDR3 nucleotides: TGTGCCAGCAGCACTGCTAACTATGGCTACACCTTC.

The chain joins TRBV6-5 to TRBJ2-7; D possibly corresponds to TRBD1 (5 bases). Germline V CDR1 and CDR2: MNHEY, SVGAGI. The CDR3 loop spans 15 amino acids. V was trimmed by 2 bases and J by 7 bases, leaving 18 bases between them. CDR3 region: CASSYRAGQGWEQYF. In nucleotides, the CDR3 is TGTGCCAGCAGTTACCGTGCCGGTCAGGGATGGGAGCAGTACTTC.

This chain uses TRBV7-8 with TRBJ1-1; 10 bases agree with TRBD1. The CDR3 is 18 amino acids. Looked up from germline, CDR1 is SGHVS and CDR2 is FQNEAQ. The trim removed 2 bases at V and 2 bases at J, leaving 11 bases unmatched. CDR3 nucleotide sequence: TGTGCCAGCAGCTTAAGGGTATACCGGGACAGGGGCAACACTGAAGCTTTCTTT. Amino acid sequence: CASSLRVYRDRGNTEAFF.

The chain links TRBV6-5 to TRBJ1-3; possible D gene TRBD1, 6 bases. Per the germline V gene, CDR1 is MNHEY and CDR2 is SVGAGI. Trimming took off 6 bases at V and 4 bases at J, with 13 bases between the two ends. CDR3 length equals 14 residues. In nucleotides, the CDR3 is TGTGCCAGCAGAATGGGGACACACGGAAACACCATATATTTT. This gives the protein CASRMGTHGNTIYF.

The J gene is TRBJ1-2, the V gene TRBV28; D remains ambiguous. Germline CDR1 reads MDHEN; CDR2 reads SYDVKM. V lost 5 bases, J lost 1 base, and 8 bases lay in between. The CDR3 is 13 residues long. The CDR3: CASSPQLNYGYTF. For the CDR3, the DNA is TGTGCCAGCAGTCCACAGCTTAACTATGGCTACACCTTC.

V and J are TRBV5-1 and TRBJ2-3, with D tentatively TRBD2 (6 bases). The ends were cut back, 1 base at V and 3 bases at J, with 18 bases in the middle. This CDR3 comprises 17 residues. CDR1 SGHRS and CDR2 YFSETQ come from the germline V gene. The CDR3 DNA sequence: TGCGCCAGCAGCTTGCCAGGCACCTCGACTAGAACAGATACGCAGTATTTT. Translating it yields CASSLPGTSTRTDTQYF.

The J gene is TRBJ2-3, the V gene TRBV5-1; unclear D gene. The V gene lost 4 bases and the J gene lost 0 bases, with 9 bases spanning the gap. The length of the CDR3 is 14 residues. In germline, CDR1 is SGHRS, CDR2 YFSETQ. CDR3 DNA: TGCGCCAGCAGCCCCGGTGCTAGCACAGATACGCAGTATTTT. Translation gives CASSPGASTDTQYF. Drawing the rest from reference TRBV5-1 and TRBJ2-3, the complete variable domain is KAGVTQTPRYLIKTRGQQVTLSCSPISGHRSVSWYQQTPGQGLQFLFEYFSETQRNKGNFPGRFSGRQFSNSRSEMNVSTLELGDSALYLCASSPGASTDTQYFGPGTRLTVL.

This chain joins TRBV3-1 (or the pseudogene TRBV3-2) and TRBJ2-1, with 8 bases aligning to TRBD2. V was clipped by 5 bases and J by 8 bases; unmatched bases: 8. The germline V gene encodes CDR1 LGHDT and CDR2 YNNKEL (reference sequence). The CDR3 has 14 amino acids. CDR3 region: CASSAGLARDEQFF. CDR3 bases: TGTGCCAGCAGCGCAGGACTAGCTCGAGATGAGCAGTTCTTC.

The genes are TRBV2 and TRBJ1-1; 10 positions agree with TRBD1. J lost 5 bases, V lost 6 bases, and 3 bases had no gene match. This CDR3 contains 13 residues. The V gene's germline CDR1 is SNHLY and CDR2 FYNNEI. In DNA form, the CDR3 reads TGTGCCAGCAGGGACAGGGGGGAGACTGAAGCTTTCTTT. This encodes CASRDRGETEAFF.

This clone is medium-sized within its sample. The chain links TRBV7-3 to TRBJ1-2; perhaps TRBD1 as D (5 bases). Germline V gene lookup returns CDR1 SGHTA and CDR2 FQGTGA. This CDR3 is 15 amino acids long. V was trimmed by 1 base and J by 3 bases, leaving 12 bases between them. The CDR3 DNA reads TGTGCCAGCAGCTTAATTGGAGGGACGGACTATGGCTACACCTTC. Residues: CASSLIGGTDYGYTF.

The chain employs TRBV7-9 and TRBJ2-2; TRBD1 agrees at 8 bases. The CDR3 is 15 amino acids. Germline CDR1 and CDR2: SEHNR and FQNEAQ (reference sequence). Losses at the gene ends were 3 bases for V and 4 bases for J; bases not matched to a gene: 4. CDR3 loop: CASSLDRVGTGELFF. CDR3 nucleotides: TGTGCCAGCAGCTTGGACAGGGTGGGCACCGGGGAGCTGTTTTTT. The full variable domain, completed using reference TRBV7-9 and TRBJ2-2, is DTGVSQNPRHKITKRGQNVTFRCDPISEHNRLYWYRQTLGQGPEFLTYFQNEAQLEKSRLLSDRFSAERPKGSFSTLEIQRTEQGDSAMYLCASSLDRVGTGELFFGEGSRLTVL.

The chain couples TRBV27 to TRBJ2-1; TRBD2 matches 9 bases. The V gene end was trimmed by 6 bases and the J gene end by 7 bases; junction bases not matched to a gene: 7. The CDR3 sequence is 14 residues long. Germline V gives CDR1 MNHEY, CDR2 SMNVEV (reference sequence). As DNA, the CDR3 is TGTGCCAGCAGGGCGGGGGGGCCTTTAAATGAGCAGTTCTTC. Residues: CASRAGGPLNEQFF.

This clone was recorded once. The chain is built from TRBV7-6 and TRBJ2-7; 7 positions match TRBD2. V gave up 1 base and J gave up 2 bases; unmatched junction bases: 8. CDR1 SGHVS and CDR2 FNYEAQ come from the germline V gene. This CDR3 is 16 amino acids long. CDR3 nucleotides: TGTGCCAGCAGCTTAGAGCCGAGGGAGGGTACCTACGAGCAGTACTTC. This sequence encodes CASSLEPREGTYEQYF. Combining the CDR3 with reference TRBV7-6 and TRBJ2-7 gives the whole variable domain GAGVSQSPRYKVTKRGQDVALRCDPISGHVSLYWYRQALGQGPEFLTYFNYEAQQDKSGLPNDRFSAERPEGSISTLTIQRTEQRDSAMYRCASSLEPREGTYEQYFGPGTRLTVT.

The chain links TRBV6-5 to TRBJ2-2; D might be TRBD1 (6 bases). This CDR3 is 16 amino acids long. The V gene's germline CDR1 is MNHEY and CDR2 SVGAGI. V was pared by 0 bases and J by 6 bases, with 14 bases between. The CDR3 DNA is TGTGCCAGCAGTTACTCTGACCAGGGGTGGTCCGGGGAGCTGTTTTTT. This sequence encodes CASSYSDQGWSGELFF.

The chain combines TRBV3-1 (or the pseudogene TRBV3-2) with TRBJ1-2; 10 bases agree with TRBD1. Germline loops: CDR1 LGHDT, CDR2 YNNKEL (reference sequence). This CDR3 region has 14 residues. V shed 4 bases and J 5 bases; nucleotides not matched to a gene: 4. The CDR3 sequence: CASSPGTGAYGYTF. DNA of the CDR3: TGTGCCAGCAGCCCCGGGACAGGGGCATATGGCTACACCTTC.

This clone was seen a handful of times. The chain carries TRBV7-8 and TRBJ1-1, with D perhaps matching TRBD1 (5 bases). Looked up from germline, CDR1 is SGHVS and CDR2 is FQNEAQ. The germline V and J ends were trimmed by 5 bases and 9 bases, with 19 bases remaining between them. This CDR3 region has 14 residues. CDR3 DNA sequence: TGTGCCAGCAGCAAAAGCAGGGTTGATCTCCAAGCTTTCTTT. Its translation: CASSKSRVDLQAFF.

The J gene is TRBJ1-2, the V gene TRBV9; unclear D gene. The V gene's germline CDR1 is SGDLS and CDR2 YYNGEE. Trimming took 1 base from V and 6 from J, leaving 10 bases between them. The CDR3 contains 13 residues. This chain's CDR3 is CASSVSGLDGYTF. CDR3 sequence (DNA): TGTGCCAGCAGCGTATCGGGTCTCGATGGCTACACCTTC.

This chain joins TRBV7-9 and TRBJ1-2, with a weak D call TRBD1 (5 bases). Germline assignment: CDR1 SEHNR and CDR2 FQNEAQ (reference sequence). CDR3 length: 12 amino acids. The V end was cut by 8 bases, the J end by 2 bases, with 9 bases between. DNA for the CDR3: TGTGCCAGCGCAGCAGGGAACTATGGCTACACCTTC. It codes for CASAAGNYGYTF.

The CDR3 DNA follows: TGTGCCAGCAGTCGACCGGGACAGGGGTTGTATGGCTACACCTTC. This encodes CASSRPGQGLYGYTF. V and J are TRBV28 and TRBJ1-2, with 10 nucleotides matching TRBD1. V dropped 5 bases and J dropped 5; count of bases not matched to a gene: 8. The length of the CDR3 is 15 residues. Germline V CDR1 and CDR2: MDHEN, SYDVKM.

The CDR3 loop is CASSPGTKDTQYF. CDR3 nucleotide sequence: TGTGCCAGCTCACCAGGGACAAAGGATACGCAGTATTTT. This chain connects TRBV18 to TRBJ2-3; the D gene is possibly TRBD1 (6 bases). The CDR3 loop spans 13 amino acids. The germline V gene encodes CDR1 KGHSH and CDR2 LQKENI. V was clipped by 2 bases and J by 6 bases, with 9 bases between them.

The chain links TRBV7-8 to TRBJ1-5; the D is unclear. CDR3 length: 15 residues. V was cut by 2 bases and J by 0 bases, with 8 bases left in between. CDR1 is SGHVS, CDR2 FQNEAQ, per germline. CDR3 protein: CASSLRRNSNQPQHF. CDR3 DNA: TGTGCCAGCAGCTTACGGCGGAATAGCAATCAGCCCCAGCATTTT.

The chain uses TRBV5-1 and TRBJ1-1; TRBD1 is a possible D gene (6 bases). Trimming shortened V by 4 bases and J by 5 bases, and 18 bases separated the two germline ends. CDR1 SGHRS and CDR2 YFSETQ come from the germline V gene. CDR3 length: 15 amino acids. The CDR3 region has the DNA TGCGCCAGCAGCACAGGGTTATGGGATGGGACTGAAGCTTTCTTT. Amino acids: CASSTGLWDGTEAFF.

The chain recombines TRBV27 with TRBJ1-6; 8 bases are a match to TRBD1. Losses at the gene ends were 4 bases for V and 7 bases for J; bases not matched to a gene: 6. Germline V lookup: CDR1 MNHEY, CDR2 SMNVEV (reference sequence). The CDR3 has 15 amino acids. This chain's CDR3 is CASSSRQGFNSPLHF. CDR3 sequence (DNA): TGTGCCAGCAGTTCTCGACAGGGGTTCAATTCACCCCTCCACTTT.

The rearrangement links TRBV19 to TRBJ2-1, with 9 nucleotides matching TRBD2. Germline V gene data show CDR1 as LNHDA and CDR2 as SQIVND (reference sequence). V gave up 3 bases and J gave up 0 bases; unmatched junction bases: 9. This CDR3 spans 18 amino acids. CDR3 loop: CASSMVTSGPRSYNEQFF. DNA for the CDR3: TGTGCCAGTAGTATGGTGACTAGCGGTCCCCGCTCCTACAATGAGCAGTTCTTC. The variable domain in full, with the rest retrieved from reference TRBV19 and TRBJ2-1, is DGGITQSPKYLFRKEGQNVTLSCEQNLNHDAMYWYRQDPGQGLRLIYYSQIVNDFQKGDIAEGYSVSREKKESFPLTVTSAQKNPTAFYLCASSMVTSGPRSYNEQFFGPGTRLTVL.